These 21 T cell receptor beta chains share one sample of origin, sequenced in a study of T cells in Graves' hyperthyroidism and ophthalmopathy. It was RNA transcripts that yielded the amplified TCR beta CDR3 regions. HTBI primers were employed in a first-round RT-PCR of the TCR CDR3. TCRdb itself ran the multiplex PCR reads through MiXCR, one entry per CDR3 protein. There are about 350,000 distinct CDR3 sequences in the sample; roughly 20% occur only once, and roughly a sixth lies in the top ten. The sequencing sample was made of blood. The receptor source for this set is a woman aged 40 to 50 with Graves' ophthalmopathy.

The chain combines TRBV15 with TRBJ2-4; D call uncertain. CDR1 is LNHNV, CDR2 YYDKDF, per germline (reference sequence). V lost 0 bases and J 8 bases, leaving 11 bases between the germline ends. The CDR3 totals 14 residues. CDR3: CATSRDKGTDIQYF. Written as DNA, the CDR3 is TGTGCCACCAGCAGAGATAAGGGAACGGACATTCAGTACTTC. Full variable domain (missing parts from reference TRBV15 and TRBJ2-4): DAMVIQNPRYQVTQFGKPVTLSCSQTLNHNVMYWYQQKSSQAPKLLFHYYDKDFNNEADTPDNFQSRRPNTSFCFLDIRSPGLGDTAMYLCATSRDKGTDIQYFGAGTRLSVL.

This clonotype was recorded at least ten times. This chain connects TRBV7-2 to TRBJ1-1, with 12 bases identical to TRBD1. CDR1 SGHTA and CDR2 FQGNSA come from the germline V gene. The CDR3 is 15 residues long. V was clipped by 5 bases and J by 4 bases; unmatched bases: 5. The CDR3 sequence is CASSPRDRGPTEAFF. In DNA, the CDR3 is TGTGCCAGCAGCCCGAGGGACAGGGGGCCCACTGAAGCTTTCTTT.

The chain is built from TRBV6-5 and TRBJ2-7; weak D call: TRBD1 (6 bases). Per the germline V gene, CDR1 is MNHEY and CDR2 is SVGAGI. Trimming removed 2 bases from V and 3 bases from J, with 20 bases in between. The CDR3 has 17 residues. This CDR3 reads CASSYPSSLDSFYEQYF. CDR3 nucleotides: TGTGCCAGCAGTTACCCGTCGAGCTTGGACAGTTTCTACGAGCAGTACTTC.

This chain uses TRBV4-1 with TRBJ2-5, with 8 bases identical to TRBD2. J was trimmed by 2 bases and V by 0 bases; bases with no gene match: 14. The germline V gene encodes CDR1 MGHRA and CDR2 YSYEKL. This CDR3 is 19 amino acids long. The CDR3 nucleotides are TGCGCCAGCAGCCAAGAGAAGGGTGGGAGCGGGGGACCTCAAGAGACCCAGTACTTC. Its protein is CASSQEKGGSGGPQETQYF.

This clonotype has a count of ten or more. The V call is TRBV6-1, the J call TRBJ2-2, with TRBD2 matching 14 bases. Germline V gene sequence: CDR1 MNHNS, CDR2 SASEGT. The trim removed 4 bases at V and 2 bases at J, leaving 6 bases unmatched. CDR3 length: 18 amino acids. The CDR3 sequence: CASSGGLAGDPNTGELFF. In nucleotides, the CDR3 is TGTGCCAGCAGTGGGGGACTAGCGGGAGATCCAAACACCGGGGAGCTGTTTTTT.

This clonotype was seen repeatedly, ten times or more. CDR3 sequence reads: CASSFGTGGSEAKETQYF. The CDR3, as DNA: TGTGCCAGCAGTTTCGGGACAGGGGGCTCTGAGGCGAAAGAGACCCAGTACTTC. This chain connects TRBV12-3 or TRBV12-4 to TRBJ2-5, with TRBD1 matching 12 bases. Trimming at V came to 3 bases and at J to 3 bases, leaving 11 bases not matched to a gene. The CDR3 runs to 18 residues.

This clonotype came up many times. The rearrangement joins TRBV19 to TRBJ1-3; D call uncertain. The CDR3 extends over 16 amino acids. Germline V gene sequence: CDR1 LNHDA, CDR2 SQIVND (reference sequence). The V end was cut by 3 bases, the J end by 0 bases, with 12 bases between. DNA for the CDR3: TGTGCCAGTAGTATTACAGCGTGGACCTCTGGAAACACCATATATTTT. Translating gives CASSITAWTSGNTIYF.

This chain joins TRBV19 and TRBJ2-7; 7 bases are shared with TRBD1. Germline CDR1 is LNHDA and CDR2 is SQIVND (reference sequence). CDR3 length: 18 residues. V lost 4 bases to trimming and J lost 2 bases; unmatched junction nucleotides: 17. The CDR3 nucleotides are TGTGCCAGTAGTACAGTCCACCCACAGGGGAGCTCGACCTACGAGCAGTACTTC. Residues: CASSTVHPQGSSTYEQYF. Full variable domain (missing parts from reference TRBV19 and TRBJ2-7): DGGITQSPKYLFRKEGQNVTLSCEQNLNHDAMYWYRQDPGQGLRLIYYSQIVNDFQKGDIAEGYSVSREKKESFPLTVTSAQKNPTAFYLCASSTVHPQGSSTYEQYFGPGTRLTVT.

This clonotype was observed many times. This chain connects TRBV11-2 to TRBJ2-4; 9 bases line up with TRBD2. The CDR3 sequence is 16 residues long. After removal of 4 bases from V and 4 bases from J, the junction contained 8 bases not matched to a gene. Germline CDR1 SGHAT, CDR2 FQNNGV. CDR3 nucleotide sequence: TGTGCCAGCAGCTACCTCGGGACTAGCAGTAAAAACATTCAGTACTTC. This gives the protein CASSYLGTSSKNIQYF.

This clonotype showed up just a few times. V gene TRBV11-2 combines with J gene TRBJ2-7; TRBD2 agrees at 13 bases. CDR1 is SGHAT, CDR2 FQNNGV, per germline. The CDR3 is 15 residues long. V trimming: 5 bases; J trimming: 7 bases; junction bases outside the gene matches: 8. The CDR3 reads CASSQTSGRGREQYF. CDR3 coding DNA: TGTGCCAGCAGCCAAACTAGCGGGAGGGGAAGGGAGCAGTACTTC. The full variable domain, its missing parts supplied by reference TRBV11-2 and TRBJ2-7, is EAGVAQSPRYKIIEKRQSVAFWCNPISGHATLYWYQQILGQGPKLLIQFQNNGVVDDSQLPKDRFSAERLKGVDSTLKIQPAKLEDSAVYLCASSQTSGRGREQYFGPGTRLTVT.

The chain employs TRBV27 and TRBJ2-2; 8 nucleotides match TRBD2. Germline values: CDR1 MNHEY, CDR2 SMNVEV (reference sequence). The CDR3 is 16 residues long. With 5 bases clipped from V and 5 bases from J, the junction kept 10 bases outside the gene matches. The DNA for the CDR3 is TGTGCCAGCAGTATTACTTCGGGAGGGGGGACCGGGGAGCTGTTTTTT. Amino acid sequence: CASSITSGGGTGELFF.

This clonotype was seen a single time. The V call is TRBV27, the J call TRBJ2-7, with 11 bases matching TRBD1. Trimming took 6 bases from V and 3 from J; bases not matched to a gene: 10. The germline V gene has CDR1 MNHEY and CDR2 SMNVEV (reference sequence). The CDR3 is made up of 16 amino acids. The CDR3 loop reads CASSQIPGTGGYEQYF. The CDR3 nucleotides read TGTGCCAGCAGCCAAATTCCCGGGACAGGGGGCTACGAGCAGTACTTC.

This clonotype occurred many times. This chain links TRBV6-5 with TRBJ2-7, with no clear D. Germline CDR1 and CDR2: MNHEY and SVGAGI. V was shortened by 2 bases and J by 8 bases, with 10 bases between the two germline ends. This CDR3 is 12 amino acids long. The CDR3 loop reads CASSYPLEKQYF. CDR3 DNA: TGTGCCAGCAGTTACCCGCTAGAGAAGCAGTACTTC.

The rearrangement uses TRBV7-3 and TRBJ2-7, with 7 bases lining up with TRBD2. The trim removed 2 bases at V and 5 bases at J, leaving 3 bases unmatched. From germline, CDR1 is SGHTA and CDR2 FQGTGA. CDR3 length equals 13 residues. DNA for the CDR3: TGTGCCAGCAGCTTAGGACTAGAAAACGAGCAGTACTTC. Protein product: CASSLGLENEQYF.

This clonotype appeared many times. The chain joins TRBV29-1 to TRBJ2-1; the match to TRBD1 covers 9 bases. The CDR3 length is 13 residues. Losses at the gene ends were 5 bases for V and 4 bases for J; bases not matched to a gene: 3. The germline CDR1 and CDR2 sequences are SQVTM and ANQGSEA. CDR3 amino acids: CSVTGGVYNEQFF. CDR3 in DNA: TGCAGCGTTACAGGGGGCGTTTACAATGAGCAGTTCTTC.

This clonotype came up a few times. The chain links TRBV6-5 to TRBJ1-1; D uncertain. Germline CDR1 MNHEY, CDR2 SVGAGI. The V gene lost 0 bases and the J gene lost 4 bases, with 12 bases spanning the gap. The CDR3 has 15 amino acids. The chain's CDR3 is CASSYSSLSFTEAFF. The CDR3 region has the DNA TGTGCCAGCAGTTACTCGAGTCTTTCGTTCACTGAAGCTTTCTTT.

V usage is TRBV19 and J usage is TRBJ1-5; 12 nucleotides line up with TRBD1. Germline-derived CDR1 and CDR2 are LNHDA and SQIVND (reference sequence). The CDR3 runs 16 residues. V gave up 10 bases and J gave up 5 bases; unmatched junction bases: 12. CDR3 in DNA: TGTGCCACCCACCACCGGGACAGGGGGCCTCATCAGCCCCAGCATTTT. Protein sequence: CATHHRDRGPHQPQHF.

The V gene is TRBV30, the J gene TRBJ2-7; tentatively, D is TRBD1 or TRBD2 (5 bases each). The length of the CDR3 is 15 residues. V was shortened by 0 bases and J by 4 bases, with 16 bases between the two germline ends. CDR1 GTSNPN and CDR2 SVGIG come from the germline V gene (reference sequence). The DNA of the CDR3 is TGTGCCTGGAGTGTACTAAGAGGGGTTCGATACGAGCAGTACTTC. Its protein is CAWSVLRGVRYEQYF.

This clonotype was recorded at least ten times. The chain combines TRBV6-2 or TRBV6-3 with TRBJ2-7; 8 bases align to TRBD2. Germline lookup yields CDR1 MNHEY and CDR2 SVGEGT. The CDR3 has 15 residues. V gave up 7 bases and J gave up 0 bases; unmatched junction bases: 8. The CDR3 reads CASIKTSEISYEQYF. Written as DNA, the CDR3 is TGTGCCAGCATTAAGACTAGCGAGATCTCCTACGAGCAGTACTTC.

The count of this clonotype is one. The CDR3 here is CASRGAGEWLETQYF. The DNA of the CDR3 is TGTGCCAGCAGGGGAGCGGGAGAATGGTTAGAGACCCAGTACTTC. The V call is TRBV6-1, the J call TRBJ2-5; 8 bases agree with TRBD2. This CDR3 spans 15 amino acids. V gave up 6 bases and J gave up 4 bases; unmatched junction bases: 10. Germline V gene lookup returns CDR1 MNHNS and CDR2 SASEGT.

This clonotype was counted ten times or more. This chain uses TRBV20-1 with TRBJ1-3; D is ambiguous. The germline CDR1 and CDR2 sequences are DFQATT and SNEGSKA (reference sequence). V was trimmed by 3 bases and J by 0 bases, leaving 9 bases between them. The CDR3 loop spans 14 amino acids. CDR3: CSARNSFSGNTIYF. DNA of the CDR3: TGCAGTGCTAGGAACAGCTTCTCTGGAAACACCATATATTTT.